The sequence of this TCR beta chain was determined in a study of blood T cell repertoires in COVID-19. About the study: Donors in the United States, Italy and Spain gave samples during acute or convalescent COVID-19. T cells, B-cell-depleted T cells, or PBMCs supplied cDNA or gDNA.

Seattle-derived patients entered the study during active infection and were followed longitudinally. Germline V lookup: CDR1 SGHRS, CDR2 YFSETQ. Trimming left V 2 bases short and J 2 bases short, with 14 bases between. CDR3 length equals 16 residues. The authors' processing: From reference gene primer amplification, estimates of nucleated cell counts were derived. Clones were read by immunoSEQ multiplex PCR, and TCRdb kept only the in-frame ones, dropping some. V and J calls and clone size are given by that table; D and trimming were obtained from the DNA. The table has some 180,000 clones, 70% to 90% seen once; the top ten hold 18%.

The specimen was peripheral blood. The chain is built from TRBV5-1 and TRBJ1-3; the D is unclear. The receptor comes from a man in his forties or fifties with COVID-19, enrolled during active disease. DNA for the CDR3: TGCGCCAGCAGCTTTATGGGTGAGGGCACTGGAAACACCATATATTTT. The encoded protein is CASSFMGEGTGNTIYF. The whole variable domain, filled in from reference TRBV5-1 and TRBJ1-3, reads KAGVTQTPRYLIKTRGQQVTLSCSPISGHRSVSWYQQTPGQGLQFLFEYFSETQRNKGNFPGRFSGRQFSNSRSEMNVSTLELGDSALYLCASSFMGEGTGNTIYFGEGSWLTVV.